A selection of T cell receptor beta chains follows, all from one sample in a study of early T cells in non-severe SARS-CoV-2 infection. MiXCR, run by TCRdb on the 5' RACE reads, gives a single entry per CDR3 protein. Here the sample spans 65,000 to 85,000 distinct CDR3 sequences, roughly 13% being singletons. What was sequenced was whole blood. These TCRs come from an adult who was a healthcare worker with PCR-confirmed SARS-CoV-2 infection or an uninfected control (not recorded which). Each CDR3 is given with its conserved first and last residue. D genes are given only for firm matches. Only some rows state a clone size, as once, few, many or a class for expanded clones.

v_gene: TRBV27; j_gene: TRBJ2-5; d_gene: NA; abundance: few; CDR3aa: CASRKGLQETQYF; CDR3nt: TGTGCCAGCAGAAAGGGACTTCAAGAGACCCAGTACTTC
v_gene: TRBV20-1; j_gene: TRBJ2-1; d_gene: TRBD2; abundance: many; CDR3aa: CSARRTSGSFSGGEQFF; CDR3nt: TGCAGTGCTAGGAGGACTAGCGGGTCATTTTCGGGGGGTGAGCAGTTCTTC
v_gene: TRBV5-6; j_gene: TRBJ2-7; d_gene: TRBD2; abundance: many; CDR3aa: CASYLAGGPGEQYF; CDR3nt: TGTGCCAGCTACCTAGCGGGAGGGCCAGGCGAGCAGTACTTC
v_gene: TRBV29-1; j_gene: TRBJ2-1; d_gene: TRBD2; abundance: few; CDR3aa: CSVARAGDGSPEQFF; CDR3nt: TGCAGCGTTGCCCGCGCGGGGGACGGGAGTCCGGAGCAGTTCTTC
v_gene: TRBV12-3/TRBV12-4; j_gene: TRBJ1-1; d_gene: TRBD1; abundance: many; CDR3aa: CASEDRANTEAFF; CDR3nt: TGTGCCAGCGAGGACAGGGCGAACACTGAAGCTTTCTTT
v_gene: TRBV19; j_gene: TRBJ1-4; d_gene: NA; abundance: many; CDR3aa: CASSPPGFGDEKLFF; CDR3nt: TGTGCCAGTAGTCCACCGGGCTTTGGGGATGAAAAACTGTTTTTT
v_gene: TRBV7-8; j_gene: TRBJ1-3; d_gene: NA; abundance: few; CDR3aa: CASSLRGRAGNTIYF; CDR3nt: TGTGCCAGCAGCTTAAGGGGCCGGGCTGGAAACACCATATATTTT
v_gene: TRBV7-8; j_gene: TRBJ2-2; d_gene: TRBD2; abundance: many; CDR3aa: CASRSPGLANTGELFF; CDR3nt: TGTGCCAGCAGGTCACCGGGACTAGCGAACACCGGGGAGCTGTTTTTT
v_gene: TRBV11-2; j_gene: TRBJ2-3; d_gene: TRBD2; abundance: few; CDR3aa: CASSLVYGGVVTDTQYF; CDR3nt: TGTGCCAGCAGCTTAGTGTACGGGGGGGTGGTCACAGATACGCAGTATTTT
v_gene: TRBV6-5; j_gene: TRBJ2-7; d_gene: NA; abundance: many; CDR3aa: CASSSPPIYEQYF; CDR3nt: TGTGCCAGCAGTTCCCCCCCGATTTACGAGCAGTACTTC
v_gene: TRBV20-1; j_gene: TRBJ2-1; d_gene: NA; abundance: many; CDR3aa: CSARDLRIIYNEQFF; CDR3nt: TGCAGTGCTAGAGATCTACGGATTATATACAATGAGCAGTTCTTC
v_gene: TRBV5-1; j_gene: TRBJ2-7; d_gene: TRBD1; abundance: few; CDR3aa: CASSLNTGAYEQYF; CDR3nt: TGCGCCAGCAGCTTGAATACAGGGGCCTACGAGCAGTACTTC
v_gene: TRBV12-3/TRBV12-4; j_gene: TRBJ2-2; d_gene: NA; abundance: many; CDR3aa: CASSPVTGELFF; CDR3nt: TGTGCCAGCAGCCCCGTCACCGGGGAGCTGTTTTTT
v_gene: TRBV29-1; j_gene: TRBJ2-2; d_gene: NA; abundance: NA; CDR3aa: CSVIRGNTGELFF; CDR3nt: TGCAGCGTTATCAGGGGAAACACCGGGGAGCTGTTTTTT
v_gene: TRBV7-2; j_gene: TRBJ1-6; d_gene: NA; abundance: NA; CDR3aa: CASSLAGRGSVNSPLHF; CDR3nt: TGTGCCAGCAGCTTAGCGGGTCGAGGATCGGTAAATTCACCCCTCCACTTT
v_gene: TRBV18; j_gene: TRBJ1-1; d_gene: NA; abundance: many; CDR3aa: CASSKDGVDTEAFF; CDR3nt: TGTGCCAGCTCAAAGGACGGGGTCGACACTGAAGCTTTCTTT
v_gene: TRBV7-2; j_gene: TRBJ2-7; d_gene: NA; abundance: NA; CDR3aa: CASSRASRSEQYF; CDR3nt: TGTGCCAGCAGCCGGGCGAGTAGGAGCGAGCAGTACTTC
v_gene: TRBV3-1; j_gene: TRBJ1-6; d_gene: NA; abundance: few; CDR3aa: CASSQDGVGPGSPLHF; CDR3nt: TGTGCCAGCAGCCAAGATGGCGTTGGGCCGGGTTCACCCCTCCACTTT